This T cell receptor beta chain was observed in a study of blood T cell repertoires in COVID-19. Study information: Whether acute or convalescent, the COVID-19 samples came from the United States, Italy and Spain.

The CDR3 has 13 residues. CDR1 is LGHDT and CDR2 is YNNKEL in the germline V gene (reference sequence). The ends were cut back, 0 bases at V and 5 bases at J, with 8 bases in the middle. How the authors handled the data: Reference gene primer amplification in the assay estimated nucleated cell counts. TCRdb keeps only in-frame clones here, not all; method: immunoSEQ multiplex PCR. The V and J calls and the clone size are those of that table, but D and trimming were determined from the DNA. The sample lists more than 80,000 clones, about 92% occurring once. Seattle's cohort entered during active infection and was followed longitudinally.

The sample was peripheral blood. The TCR originated in a man aged 18-30 years with COVID-19, enrolled during active disease. The chain is built from TRBV3-1 (or the pseudogene TRBV3-2) and TRBJ2-7; D is possibly TRBD2 (6 bases). In DNA form, the CDR3 reads TGTGCCAGCAGCCAAGATCGGGGGAACGAGCAGTACTTC. As protein: CASSQDRGNEQYF.